This is a list of T cell receptor beta chains from one sample in a study of Graves' ophthalmopathy and Graves' hyperthyroidism. TCRdb re-analysed the multiplex PCR reads in MiXCR, keeping a single row per CDR3 protein. The sample shows under 250,000 distinct CDR3 sequences, around 28% of them seen only once. Sequencing used peripheral blood. The receptors come from a man aged 45-65 years with Graves' ophthalmopathy. Both conserved end residues are part of each CDR3. Fields, in order: CDR3 length, J gene, D gene, V gene, clone size, CDR3 DNA, CDR3 protein. D genes are given only for firm matches. Only part of the rows carry a size: once, few, many, or a class if the clone is expanded.

length: 13; J: TRBJ1-6; D: TRBD1; V: TRBV28; size: many; DNA: TGTGCCAGCAGAAAGGGGGCTAATTCACCCCTCCACTTT; CDR3: CASRKGANSPLHF
length: 14; J: TRBJ2-5; D: TRBD1; V: TRBV6-1; size: .; DNA: TGTGCCATTATACGGGACAGCTTAGGGGAGACCCAGTACTTC; CDR3: CAIIRDSLGETQYF
length: 11; J: TRBJ2-7; D: .; V: TRBV18; size: many; DNA: TGTGCCAGCTCACCACCCCCGGAACAGTACTTC; CDR3: CASSPPPEQYF
length: 18; J: TRBJ1-1; D: .; V: TRBV11-2; size: many; DNA: TGTGCCAGCAGCTTAGATCAGCCCACGGGACGGGCCGTTACTGAAGCTTTCTTT; CDR3: CASSLDQPTGRAVTEAFF
length: 17; J: TRBJ1-1; D: .; V: TRBV19; size: many; DNA: TGTGCCAGTAGTATGTCGGGCCCCGTGGCGGGAGGCGCTGAAGCTTTCTTT; CDR3: CASSMSGPVAGGAEAFF
length: 17; J: TRBJ2-5; D: TRBD2; V: TRBV9; size: many; DNA: TGTGCCAGCAGCGTAGGTGGTAGCGGGAGGGCCGTGGAGACCCAGTACTTC; CDR3: CASSVGGSGRAVETQYF
length: 14; J: TRBJ1-6; D: TRBD1; V: TRBV20-1; size: .; DNA: TGCAGTGCTGAGAGGGACAGGAGAAATTCACCCCTCCACTTT; CDR3: CSAERDRRNSPLHF
length: 14; J: TRBJ2-2; D: TRBD1; V: TRBV6-2/TRBV6-3; size: few; DNA: TGTGCCAGCAGCCCCGACAGGGCCACCGGGGAGCTGTTTTTT; CDR3: CASSPDRATGELFF
length: 14; J: TRBJ2-7; D: TRBD1; V: TRBV28; size: .; DNA: TGTGCCAGCAGTTTCCGGGACAGGGGCGACGAGCAGTACTTC; CDR3: CASSFRDRGDEQYF
length: 18; J: TRBJ1-1; D: .; V: TRBV11-2; size: many; DNA: TGTGCCAGCAGCTTAGTCGGGTCTTGGGGGGAGAAGGACACTGAAGCTTTCTTT; CDR3: CASSLVGSWGEKDTEAFF
length: 16; J: TRBJ1-1; D: .; V: TRBV5-6; size: many; DNA: TGTGCCAGCAGCTTGCTCCCCTCGGGATCGGACACTGAAGCTTTCTTT; CDR3: CASSLLPSGSDTEAFF
length: 14; J: TRBJ1-1; D: .; V: TRBV28; size: few; DNA: TGTGCCAGCAGTTTATACGACCTGAACAGGGAAGCTTTCTTT; CDR3: CASSLYDLNREAFF
length: 13; J: TRBJ1-2; D: .; V: TRBV12-3/TRBV12-4; size: few; DNA: TGTGCCAGCAGAGGACTCTGGGGCCAAGGCTACACCTTC; CDR3: CASRGLWGQGYTF
length: 13; J: TRBJ2-5; D: .; V: TRBV4-1; size: few; DNA: TGCGCCAGCAGCCACGCAGGGTCGGAGACCCAGTACTTC; CDR3: CASSHAGSETQYF
length: 17; J: TRBJ2-2; D: TRBD1; V: TRBV6-2/TRBV6-3; size: many; DNA: TGTGCCAGCAGTTCAGGACAGGGAACGTTATGGGCCGGGGAGCTGTTTTTT; CDR3: CASSSGQGTLWAGELFF
length: 16; J: TRBJ2-5; D: .; V: TRBV7-2; size: once; DNA: TGTGCCAGCAGCTTATCTCACTGGACTCCCCGGGAGACCCAGTACTTC; CDR3: CASSLSHWTPRETQYF
length: 15; J: TRBJ1-1; D: TRBD1; V: TRBV6-1; size: .; DNA: TGTGCCAGCAGTACCCCTGCAGGGGGAAACACTGAAGCTTTCTTT; CDR3: CASSTPAGGNTEAFF
length: 14; J: TRBJ2-2; D: .; V: TRBV11-2; size: many; DNA: TGTGCCAGCAGCTCAGGGGTGGGCACCGGGGAGCTGTTTTTT; CDR3: CASSSGVGTGELFF
length: 14; J: TRBJ2-7; D: TRBD2; V: TRBV10-1; size: many; DNA: TGCGCCAGCAGACAACTAGCGGGAGCCTACGAGCAGTACTTC; CDR3: CASRQLAGAYEQYF
length: 14; J: TRBJ2-7; D: TRBD2; V: TRBV12-3/TRBV12-4; size: .; DNA: TGTGCCAGCAAGGTAGGACTAGCGGTCTACGAGCAGTACTTC; CDR3: CASKVGLAVYEQYF
length: 13; J: TRBJ2-7; D: .; V: TRBV6-2/TRBV6-3; size: few; DNA: TGTGCCAGCAGTTACGGGGAGCACTACGAGCAGTACTTC; CDR3: CASSYGEHYEQYF
length: 14; J: TRBJ2-7; D: TRBD1; V: TRBV28; size: many; DNA: TGTGCCAGCAGTTTCCTGGGACAGGCCTACGAGCAGTACTTC; CDR3: CASSFLGQAYEQYF
length: 14; J: TRBJ1-2; D: .; V: TRBV7-2; size: many; DNA: TGTGCCAGCAGCCCCCCGGGACGTAGCTATGGCTACACCTTC; CDR3: CASSPPGRSYGYTF
length: 15; J: TRBJ2-7; D: .; V: TRBV7-9; size: many; DNA: TGTGCCAGCAGCTTAGTCGGGGTCGGGTCCTACGAGCAGTACTTC; CDR3: CASSLVGVGSYEQYF
length: 19; J: TRBJ2-2; D: TRBD2; V: TRBV27; size: .; DNA: TGTGCCAGCAGTTTCAGGGGGGGACTAGCGGGAGTAGGGACCGGGGAGCTGTTTTTT; CDR3: CASSFRGGLAGVGTGELFF
length: 16; J: TRBJ2-5; D: TRBD2; V: TRBV5-1; size: few; DNA: TGCGCCAGCAGCTTGGTTCTAGCGGGAGGGGGAGGGACCCAGTACTTC; CDR3: CASSLVLAGGGGTQYF
length: 13; J: TRBJ1-6; D: .; V: TRBV7-2; size: .; DNA: TGTGCCAGCAGACCCAGGGGTAATTCACCCCTCCACTTT; CDR3: CASRPRGNSPLHF
length: 14; J: TRBJ2-5; D: .; V: TRBV19; size: many; DNA: TGTGCCAGTAGACCTTCAGACTCACAAGAGACCCAGTACTTC; CDR3: CASRPSDSQETQYF
length: 16; J: TRBJ2-7; D: .; V: TRBV6-2/TRBV6-3; size: .; DNA: TGTGCCAGCAGTTACTCGAGGCAGCGATACTCCTACGAGCAGTACTTC; CDR3: CASSYSRQRYSYEQYF
length: 14; J: TRBJ1-6; D: .; V: TRBV7-2; size: many; DNA: TGTGCCAGCACTCGGGCTCCTCAAGGTTCACCCCTCCACTTT; CDR3: CASTRAPQGSPLHF
length: 14; J: TRBJ2-2; D: .; V: TRBV12-3/TRBV12-4; size: .; DNA: TGTGCCAGCATAATAGACAGATACACCGAGGAGCTGTTTTTT; CDR3: CASIIDRYTEELFF
length: 13; J: TRBJ2-7; D: TRBD2; V: TRBV6-1; size: .; DNA: TGTGCCAGCAAAAATGGGGGGGGTTACGAGCAGTACTTC; CDR3: CASKNGGGYEQYF
length: 13; J: TRBJ2-7; D: .; V: TRBV4-3; size: many; DNA: TGCGCCAGCAGCCAAGACGTTTCCGTCGAGCAGTACTTC; CDR3: CASSQDVSVEQYF
length: 15; J: TRBJ2-5; D: TRBD2; V: TRBV28; size: many; DNA: TGTGCCAGCAGTCCGACTAGCGGGATGGGGGAGACCCAGTACTTC; CDR3: CASSPTSGMGETQYF
length: 18; J: TRBJ1-5; D: TRBD1; V: TRBV6-2/TRBV6-3; size: .; DNA: TGTGCCAGCAGTTACCGGGACAGGGGGCGCTTTAGCCATCAGCCCCAGCATTTT; CDR3: CASSYRDRGRFSHQPQHF
length: 15; J: TRBJ2-5; D: TRBD1; V: TRBV6-1; size: .; DNA: TGTGCCAGCAGTCGGGACAGGGGGTTAGGAGAGACCCAGTACTTC; CDR3: CASSRDRGLGETQYF
length: 15; J: TRBJ2-7; D: .; V: TRBV7-2; size: many; DNA: TGTGCCAGCAGAAACCAGCCGGGACACAACTACGAGCAGTACTTC; CDR3: CASRNQPGHNYEQYF
length: 16; J: TRBJ2-7; D: .; V: TRBV12-5; size: many; DNA: TGTGCTAGTGGTTTCGAGGGGGGGGTGACGGCCTACGAGCAGTACTTC; CDR3: CASGFEGGVTAYEQYF
length: 14; J: TRBJ2-2; D: .; V: TRBV2; size: many; DNA: TGTGCCAGCACTCGGACAGAGAACACCGGGGAGCTGTTTTTT; CDR3: CASTRTENTGELFF
length: 14; J: TRBJ2-2; D: .; V: TRBV6-1; size: .; DNA: TGTGCCAGCACCCCCTACTGGGACACCGGGGAGCTGTTTTTT; CDR3: CASTPYWDTGELFF
length: 15; J: TRBJ1-5; D: TRBD1; V: TRBV6-2/TRBV6-3; size: many; DNA: TGTGCCAGCACGCTGACAGGGGCAGCGGGTCAGCCCCAGCATTTT; CDR3: CASTLTGAAGQPQHF
length: 12; J: TRBJ1-1; D: .; V: TRBV30; size: few; DNA: TGTGCCTGGAGTTGGCTGAACACTGAAGCTTTCTTT; CDR3: CAWSWLNTEAFF
length: 13; J: TRBJ1-1; D: .; V: TRBV6-4; size: .; DNA: TGTGCCAGCAGGCAGGGGTGGGCCACTGAAGCTTTCTTT; CDR3: CASRQGWATEAFF
length: 14; J: TRBJ1-1; D: TRBD1; V: TRBV10-3; size: .; DNA: TGTGCCATCAGTCGAGGACAGGCTAACACTGAAGCTTTCTTT; CDR3: CAISRGQANTEAFF
length: 15; J: TRBJ2-2; D: .; V: TRBV9; size: many; DNA: TGTGCCAGCAGCTTAACCTTACAGGGAGCCGGGGAGCTGTTTTTT; CDR3: CASSLTLQGAGELFF
length: 11; J: TRBJ1-2; D: .; V: TRBV6-2/TRBV6-3; size: many; DNA: TGTGCCAGTGGACAGAGCCATGGCTACACCTTC; CDR3: CASGQSHGYTF
length: 15; J: TRBJ1-2; D: .; V: TRBV7-2; size: many; DNA: TGTGCCAGCAGTTCCACAGGATATGCGAGCTATGGCTACACCTTC; CDR3: CASSSTGYASYGYTF
length: 14; J: TRBJ2-7; D: .; V: TRBV12-3/TRBV12-4; size: many; DNA: TGTGCCAGCAGTTTGGGACACGCCTCGAGGGAGCAGTACTTC; CDR3: CASSLGHASREQYF
length: 14; J: TRBJ2-7; D: .; V: TRBV28; size: .; DNA: TGTGCCAGCAGTCCTACACGGGCCACCGGGGAGCAGTACTTC; CDR3: CASSPTRATGEQYF
length: 13; J: TRBJ1-2; D: TRBD1; V: TRBV13; size: many; DNA: TGTGCCAGCAGAAGGACAGGTTGGGATGGCTACACCTTC; CDR3: CASRRTGWDGYTF
length: 14; J: TRBJ1-5; D: TRBD1; V: TRBV7-9; size: many; DNA: TGTGCCAGCAGCTTTGGGACAGGGGGCGAGCCCCAGCATTTT; CDR3: CASSFGTGGEPQHF